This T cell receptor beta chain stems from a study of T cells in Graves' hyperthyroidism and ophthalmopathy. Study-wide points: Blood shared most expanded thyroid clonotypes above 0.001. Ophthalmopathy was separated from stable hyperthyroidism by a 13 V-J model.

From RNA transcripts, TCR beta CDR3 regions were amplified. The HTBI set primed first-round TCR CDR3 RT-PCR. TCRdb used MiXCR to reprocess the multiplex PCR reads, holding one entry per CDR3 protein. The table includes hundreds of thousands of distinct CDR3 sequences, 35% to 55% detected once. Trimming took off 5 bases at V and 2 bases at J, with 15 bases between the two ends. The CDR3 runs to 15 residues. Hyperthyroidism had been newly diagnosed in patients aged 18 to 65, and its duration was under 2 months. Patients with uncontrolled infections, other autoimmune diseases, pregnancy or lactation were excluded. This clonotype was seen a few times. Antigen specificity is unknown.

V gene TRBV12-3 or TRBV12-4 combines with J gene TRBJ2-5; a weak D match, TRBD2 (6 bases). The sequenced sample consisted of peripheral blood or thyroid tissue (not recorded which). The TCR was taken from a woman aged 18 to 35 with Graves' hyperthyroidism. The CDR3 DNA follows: TGTGCCAGCAGTCCGTATAGCGGCGTGCAAGAGACCCAGTACTTC. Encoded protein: CASSPYSGVQETQYF.